This TCR beta chain was identified during a study of control samples from healthy donors and cancer patients. The CDR3 is 13 amino acids. V was clipped by 5 bases and J by 7 bases, with 12 bases between them. The data were produced by immunoSEQ multiplex PCR, yet TCRdb's version contains in-frame clones alone and is incomplete. This table has 150,000 to 200,000 clones, 80% to 95% appearing once. Sequencing was done on a sample of blood. This receptor was identified in a woman aged 35 to 49 in good health. The rearrangement uses TRBV12-3 or TRBV12-4 and TRBJ1-5, with D perhaps matching TRBD1 (5 bases). For the CDR3, the DNA is TGTGCCAGCAGTATGACAGTGGGCCAGCCCCAGCATTTT. As protein: CASSMTVGQPQHF.